This T cell receptor (beta chain) was recovered during a study of blood T cell repertoires in COVID-19. Study information: Samples of COVID-19 (acute and convalescent) were obtained from the United States, Italy and Spain.

Sequencing was performed with immunoSEQ multiplex PCR; in TCRdb, only in-frame clones are kept and a portion is missing. The table shows 250,000 or so clones, with 80% to 85% occurring only once. Trimming at V came to 0 bases and at J to 1 base, leaving 8 bases not matched to a gene. The germline CDR1 and CDR2 sequences are LGHNA and YNFKEQ. The CDR3 is made up of 18 amino acids. Participants came from around 25 US areas, aged about 18 to 89 years. Participants were placed into cohorts based on the clinical history they reported. The recovered donors of Cohort 3 showed two negative PCRs, clearance, or symptom resolution.

The sequencing sample was made of PBMCs or T cells enriched from blood (not recorded which). The TCR was taken from a man in his fifties who had recovered from COVID-19. The V and J genes are TRBV4-2 and TRBJ2-3, with 9 nucleotides matching TRBD2. This CDR3 is CASSQDGGASGGTDTQYF. The CDR3 DNA reads as TGTGCCAGCAGCCAAGATGGAGGGGCTAGCGGGGGCACAGATACGCAGTATTTT.